These T cell receptor beta chains were read from a single sample in a study of shared clonotypes between healthy human individuals. Clones were read by immunoSEQ multiplex PCR, and TCRdb kept only the in-frame ones, dropping some. Of roughly 1 million clones listed, approximately 70% are singletons. The specimen sequenced was memory CD4+ T cells sorted from blood. The receptors here all came from a young man in good health. Each CDR3 is given with its conserved first and last residue. Fields, in order: V gene, J gene, CDR3 protein.

>TRBV11-1|-
CASSSAGSYEQYF
>TRBV5-1|TRBJ2-7
CASSSTGPGYEQYF
>TRBV5-3|TRBJ2-3
CASPGASTDTQYF
>TRBV5-1|TRBJ2-1
CASSLAAGLGVNEQFF
>TRBV19|TRBJ2-2
CATGGGFGELFF
>TRBV29-1|TRBJ1-2
CSVAGSEYGYTF
>TRBV2|TRBJ1-2
CASSKDRGNNYGYTF
>TRBV28|TRBJ1-2
CAGGTANYGYTF
>TRBV9|TRBJ2-1
CASSFRDRVLNEQFF
>TRBV7-7|TRBJ2-3
CASSLTGTFTDTQYF
>TRBV5-4|TRBJ1-2
CASSLGQKGYGYTF
>TRBV6-1|TRBJ2-2
CASQGWSDTGELFF
>TRBV5-1|TRBJ2-5
CASSLGDTGGQKTQYF
>TRBV11-3|TRBJ2-3
CASSVGGIDTQYF
>TRBV10-3|TRBJ1-2
CAINAGPTHGYTF
>TRBV19|TRBJ2-1
CASSAQYNEQFF
>TRBV6-1|TRBJ2-2
CASSAPGLAGVTGELFF
>TRBV6-1|TRBJ2-2
CASSGAGNTGELFF
>TRBV27|TRBJ2-7
CASRSSAGSIYEQYF
>TRBV5-1|TRBJ2-1
CASSLLDLNNEQFF
>TRBV9|TRBJ2-2
CASSLTPGTSIAGELFF
>TRBV2|TRBJ2-5
CASSPGLRPEETQYF
>TRBV6-1|TRBJ2-3
CASSTGQRYTDTQYF
>TRBV6-5|TRBJ1-1
CASSPPGQNTEAFF
>TRBV6-1|TRBJ2-2
CASSGRAYTGELFF
>TRBV13|TRBJ1-1
CASSLFPGELGNTEAFF
>TRBV27|TRBJ2-1
CASSLRHTNNEQFF
>TRBV27|TRBJ2-5
CASSTLGGGSETQYF
>TRBV5-1|TRBJ2-2
CASSSSPTGELFF
>TRBV5-4|TRBJ1-4
CASSLGQGEKKLFF
>TRBV7-2|TRBJ2-7
CASSPGTGNGYEQYF
>TRBV6-5|TRBJ2-1
CASSRSGGQGNEQFF
>TRBV5-1|TRBJ2-1
CASSSAGTNYNEQFF
>TRBV6-8|TRBJ2-5
CASSLTRVSKETQYF
>TRBV12-5|TRBJ2-1
CASGPDSYKEQFF
>TRBV10-1|TRBJ2-2
CASSARLAGEGPGELFF
>TRBV28|TRBJ2-7
CASSRPDPYEQYF
>TRBV5-5|TRBJ2-3
CASSTYGDTQYF
>TRBV7-9|TRBJ1-5
CASSYQSSPQHF
>TRBV2|TRBJ1-6
CASRATYNSPLHF
>TRBV9|TRBJ2-3
CASSVGRGATDTQYF
>TRBV21-1|TRBJ1-5
CASSKMGLPQPQHF
>TRBV5-1|TRBJ1-5
CASSLGGNNQPQHF
>TRBV2|TRBJ2-3
CASKRTSGGVDTQYF
>TRBV7-2|TRBJ1-6
CASSLGVNSPLHF
>TRBV1|TRBJ1-2
CTSSPRPGYTF
>TRBV2|TRBJ1-1
CASGQGRLVSTEAFF
>TRBV19|TRBJ2-2
CASTASGINTGELFF
>TRBV6-6|TRBJ1-4
CASSYMLTAGEKLFF